This passage covers 20 T cell receptor beta chains from one sample sequenced in a study of regulatory T cells in long-lasting Graves disease. The time point was: newly diagnosed GD, antithyroid drugs for less than 3 months. PBMCs provided the RNA from which the TCR library was made. For TCR beta, libraries came from iRepertoire HTBI primers and Arm-PCR of CDR3 regions. TCRdb itself ran the multiplex PCR reads through MiXCR, one entry per CDR3 protein. Among a few hundred thousand distinct CDR3 sequences listed, about 10% were seen once. A further study also used this sample, focusing on T cells in Graves' hyperthyroidism and ophthalmopathy.

Material: peripheral blood mononuclear cells (PBMCs), obtained at new diagnosis, from a patient treated with antithyroid drugs. The receptors come from a young woman with Graves disease.

This clonotype was seen at least ten times. This chain uses TRBV5-6 with TRBJ2-7, with TRBD2 identical over 9 bases. The CDR3 extends over 16 amino acids. Germline V gene data show CDR1 as SGHDT and CDR2 as YYEEEE. Losses at the gene ends were 0 bases for V and 3 bases for J; bases not matched to a gene: 7. Here the CDR3 reads CASSLEGTSSNYEQYF. The CDR3, as DNA: TGTGCCAGCAGCTTGGAGGGGACTAGCTCAAACTACGAGCAGTACTTC.

This clonotype has just a few counts. The V gene is TRBV7-9, the J gene TRBJ2-3; 12 nucleotides match TRBD2. Germline trimming cut 2 bases from V and 8 bases from J; bases unmatched to any gene: 14. Germline CDR1 is SEHNR and CDR2 is FQNEAQ (reference sequence). The CDR3 spans 18 residues. The CDR3 here is CASSLPMRLAGVASTQYF. The CDR3 bases are TGTGCCAGCAGCTTACCCATGAGACTAGCGGGAGTAGCATCTACGCAGTATTTT.

This clonotype was counted ten times or more. This sequence joins TRBV6-5 and TRBJ2-7; 9 nucleotides match TRBD1. Trimming cost V 4 bases and J 6 bases; bases outside gene matches: 16. This CDR3 comprises 17 residues. Germline V gives CDR1 MNHEY, CDR2 SVGAGI. CDR3 region: CASSSRPPGQGFSEQYF. The CDR3 DNA reads as TGTGCCAGCAGTTCCAGGCCACCGGGACAGGGTTTTAGCGAGCAGTACTTC.

Many counts were recorded for this clonotype. The CDR3 DNA is TGCAGTGCTAGAGATCGTGGGCTAGGAGAGGAGGACACTGAAGCTTTCTTT. Protein: CSARDRGLGEEDTEAFF. The gene calls are TRBV20-1 and TRBJ1-1; D call uncertain. The germline V gene has CDR1 DFQATT and CDR2 SNEGSKA (reference sequence). V lost 0 bases, J lost 3 bases, and 20 bases lay in between. The length of the CDR3 is 17 residues.

The chain has TRBV5-1 and TRBJ2-3, with D hard to call. Germline lookup yields CDR1 SGHRS and CDR2 YFSETQ. This CDR3 contains 14 residues. Trimming shortened V by 5 bases and J by 5 bases, and 15 bases separated the two germline ends. CDR3 sequence: CASSLPYSLDTQYF. Written as DNA, the CDR3 is TGCGCCAGCAGTTTACCCTATTCGTTAGATACGCAGTATTTT.

With respect to this clonotype: This sequence may be a read error, since a much larger clone differs from it by one base. Here the CDR3 omits its conserved ending phenylalanine or tryptophan, so a read error is the likely source. The chain carries TRBV7-9 and TRBJ2-7, with 9 bases identical to TRBD2. The CDR3 sequence is 14 residues long. J was trimmed by 6 bases and V by 7 bases; bases with no gene match: 10. CDR1 SEHNR and CDR2 FQNEAQ come from the germline V gene (reference sequence). CDR3 region: CASIPSAGGSEQYL. The DNA of the CDR3 is TGTGCCAGCATCCCCTCAGCGGGAGGAAGCGAGCAGTACTTA.

This clonotype occurred many times. The V gene is TRBV7-8, the J gene TRBJ2-7; D unclear. This CDR3 contains 15 residues. CDR1 SGHVS and CDR2 FQNEAQ come from the germline V gene. V was pared by 1 base and J by 5 bases, with 15 bases between. The CDR3 nucleotides are TGTGCCAGCAGCTTAGGGTCCGTCAGATTGGACGAGCAGTACTTC. It encodes CASSLGSVRLDEQYF.

This chain connects TRBV24-1 to TRBJ2-1; 9 bases agree with TRBD1. CDR1 and CDR2 from the germline V gene are KGHDR and SFDVKD. V dropped 0 bases and J dropped 7; count of bases not matched to a gene: 6. This CDR3 is built from 16 residues. The CDR3 coding sequence is TGTGCCACCAGTGATTTGGGGGGGACAGGGCGAAATGAGCAGTTCTTC. It codes for CATSDLGGTGRNEQFF.

This clonotype was counted at least ten times. The rearrangement uses TRBV6-2 or TRBV6-3 and TRBJ2-1; 7 bases are shared with TRBD1. CDR1 and CDR2 from the germline V gene are MNHEY and SVGEGT. V was pared by 0 bases and J by 8 bases, with 7 bases of the junction left unmatched. This CDR3 region has 15 residues. CDR3 sequence (DNA): TGTGCCAGCAGTTACTCAACAGGGGCGGTCGATGAGCAGTTCTTC. Its translation is CASSYSTGAVDEQFF.

This clonotype was seen a handful of times. The CDR3 DNA sequence: TGTGCCAGCAGTTTATGGGGGTCCCCGACCTACGAGCAGTACTTC. This encodes CASSLWGSPTYEQYF. V and J are TRBV27 and TRBJ2-7; perhaps D is TRBD1 or TRBD2 (5 bases each). Trimming pared 1 base from V and 2 bases from J, leaving 12 bases between. Germline CDR1 is MNHEY and CDR2 is SMNVEV (reference sequence). The CDR3 spans 15 residues.

The chain recombines TRBV19 with TRBJ1-2; 9 bases line up with TRBD1. The V and J ends lost 7 bases and 5 bases, in that order; junction bases with no gene match: 20. Germline V gives CDR1 LNHDA, CDR2 SQIVND (reference sequence). This CDR3 contains 18 residues. CDR3 region: CASNVGFSGQGKPYGYTF. The CDR3, as DNA: TGTGCCAGTAATGTAGGGTTCTCGGGACAGGGAAAACCTTATGGCTACACCTTC.

This clonotype was counted at least ten times. The rearrangement joins TRBV28 to TRBJ2-1; unclear D gene. Germline lookup yields CDR1 MDHEN and CDR2 SYDVKM. The CDR3 extends over 16 amino acids. V lost 4 bases to trimming and J lost 5 bases, with 18 bases between them. CDR3 in DNA: TGTGCCAGCAGTTCACCCTTTACCACCACCCACAATGAGCAGTTCTTC. It specifies CASSSPFTTTHNEQFF.

This clonotype was counted many times. V and J are TRBV20-1 and TRBJ2-5; 9 positions agree with TRBD2. The V and J ends lost 4 bases and 4 bases, in that order; junction bases with no gene match: 7. Germline assignment: CDR1 DFQATT and CDR2 SNEGSKA (reference sequence). The CDR3 extends over 14 amino acids. The CDR3 is CSAIRGRAGETQYF. Written as DNA, the CDR3 is TGCAGTGCTATTCGCGGGAGGGCGGGAGAGACCCAGTACTTC.

This clonotype was observed a handful of times. The rearrangement joins TRBV5-4 to TRBJ2-7; TRBD1 might be the D (6 bases). Germline assignment: CDR1 SGHNT and CDR2 YYREEE (reference sequence). The CDR3 has 15 residues. Between the trimmed V and J ends, which lost 0 bases and 2 bases, there was a span of 12 bases. The CDR3 coding sequence is TGTGCCAGCAGCTTGGGACAGGAGATGGCCTACGAGCAGTACTTC. This codes for CASSLGQEMAYEQYF.

This clonotype was seen at least ten times. The V call is TRBV5-4, the J call TRBJ2-3; D is ambiguous. V was pared by 4 bases and J by 4 bases, with 10 bases between. Germline values: CDR1 SGHNT, CDR2 YYREEE (reference sequence). The CDR3 contains 13 residues. Here the CDR3 DNA reads TGTGCCAGCAGCCTGGATCGCGCAGATACGCAGTATTTT. Translation: CASSLDRADTQYF.

This clonotype was counted at least ten times. The rearrangement joins TRBV6-5 to TRBJ1-5; D uncertain. CDR3 length: 12 amino acids. V lost 2 bases to trimming and J lost 7 bases, with 6 bases between them. Germline CDR1 and CDR2: MNHEY and SVGAGI. Here the CDR3 reads CASSYTIQPQHF. CDR3 in DNA: TGTGCCAGCAGTTACACCATACAGCCCCAGCATTTT.

This clonotype was counted ten times or more. The rearrangement uses TRBV4-2 and TRBJ2-1; 10 nucleotides agree with TRBD2. With V trimmed by 1 base and J by 4 bases, 4 bases remained unmatched. The germline CDR1 and CDR2 sequences are LGHNA and YNFKEQ. The CDR3 has 16 residues. Written as DNA, the CDR3 is TGTGCCAGCAGCCAAGGGACTAGCGGCCGTTACAATGAGCAGTTCTTC. As protein: CASSQGTSGRYNEQFF.

A single count supports this clonotype. The rearrangement uses TRBV15 and TRBJ2-7; D is ambiguous. Germline lookup yields CDR1 LNHNV and CDR2 YYDKDF (reference sequence). The V gene lost 0 bases and the J gene lost 3 bases, with 18 bases spanning the gap. This CDR3 spans 17 amino acids. CDR3 in DNA: TGTGCCACCAGCAGAGATTTTGGGAACAACTTCGGCTACGAGCAGTACTTC. Translated: CATSRDFGNNFGYEQYF.

Many counts were recorded for this clonotype. The genes are TRBV5-1 and TRBJ2-1; the match to TRBD2 covers 10 bases. This CDR3 spans 16 amino acids. V lost 2 bases, J lost 9 bases, and 11 bases stayed unmatched. The germline V gene has CDR1 SGHRS and CDR2 YFSETQ. As DNA, the CDR3 is TGCGCCAGCAGCTTCCTAGCGGGGGACCTGGGCGGTGAGCAGTTCTTC. This encodes CASSFLAGDLGGEQFF.

The chain couples TRBV6-1 to TRBJ2-3, with unresolved D. This CDR3 comprises 14 residues. With 7 bases removed from V and 0 bases from J, the gap between germline ends came to 11 bases. The germline V gene has CDR1 MNHNS and CDR2 SASEGT. CDR3 sequence (DNA): TGTGCCAGCAAACTGACCGTCAGCACAGATACGCAGTATTTT. Translated, it gives CASKLTVSTDTQYF.